One sample yielded the 18 T cell receptor beta chains listed below, sequenced in a study of radiation and T cells in renal cell carcinoma. The treatment is: treatment-naive control, cytoreductive nephrectomy. Profiling relied on immunoSEQ multiplex PCR, and the TCRdb table lists in-frame clones only, not all of them. The sample consists of about 15,000 clones, less than 65% of them appearing once. Sequenced here: tumor tissue, sampled from a patient whose treatment was nephrectomy without radiotherapy. The receptors were gathered from a man in his 60s with renal cell carcinoma.

The chain has TRBV7-9 and TRBJ2-7; no firm D call. The germline gives CDR1 SEHNR, CDR2 FQNEAQ (reference sequence). This CDR3 comprises 11 residues. With 3 bases removed from V and 3 bases from J, the gap between germline ends came to 3 bases. The CDR3 DNA follows: TGTGCCAGCAGCTTGTTCTACGAGCAGTACTTC. The encoded protein is CASSLFYEQYF.

The rearrangement joins TRBV28 to TRBJ2-7, with D possibly matching TRBD2 (5 bases). This CDR3 comprises 11 residues. The germline V gene has CDR1 MDHEN and CDR2 SYDVKM. Trimming left V 3 bases short and J 7 bases short, with 7 bases between. The DNA of the CDR3 is TGTGCCAGCAGTTTCCAGCGGGAGCAGTACTTC. This gives the protein CASSFQREQYF. Using reference TRBV28 and TRBJ2-7 for the parts outside the CDR3, the full variable domain is DVKVTQSSRYLVKRTGEKVFLECVQDMDHENMFWYRQDPGLGLRLIYFSYDVKMKEKGDIPEGYSVSREKKERFSLILESASTNQTSMYLCASSFQREQYFGPGTRLTVT.

This clone occurred a few times. V usage is TRBV7-2 and J usage is TRBJ1-1, with D possibly matching TRBD1 (5 bases). The CDR3 length is 14 residues. V was cut by 4 bases and J by 1 base, with 10 bases left in between. Germline CDR1 reads SGHTA; CDR2 reads FQGNSA. The CDR3 DNA reads as TGTGCCAGCAGCTGGGGGTCGGCGAACACTGAAGCTTTCTTT. Residues: CASSWGSANTEAFF.

This clone was seen a handful of times. V is TRBV28 and J is TRBJ2-3, with a possible D match to TRBD1 (5 bases). This CDR3 spans 19 amino acids. Deletions cut 6 bases from V and 3 bases from J, with 28 bases between. The germline CDR1 and CDR2 sequences are MDHEN and SYDVKM. The CDR3 reads CASRGRGLSSPDQTDTQYF. CDR3 bases: TGTGCCAGCAGGGGAAGGGGTCTTAGCAGTCCCGACCAGACAGATACGCAGTATTTT.

The chain combines TRBV11-2 with TRBJ2-2, with 7 bases aligning to TRBD1. With V trimmed by 3 bases and J by 4 bases, 8 bases remained unmatched. Germline V gives CDR1 SGHAT, CDR2 FQNNGV. This CDR3 comprises 16 residues. The CDR3 spells CASSFRTGTATGELFF. Written as DNA, the CDR3 is TGTGCCAGCAGCTTCAGAACCGGGACAGCCACCGGGGAGCTGTTTTTT. Full variable domain (missing parts from reference TRBV11-2 and TRBJ2-2): EAGVAQSPRYKIIEKRQSVAFWCNPISGHATLYWYQQILGQGPKLLIQFQNNGVVDDSQLPKDRFSAERLKGVDSTLKIQPAKLEDSAVYLCASSFRTGTATGELFFGEGSRLTVL.

This clone has only one observation. The genes are TRBV27 and TRBJ1-2, with 10 bases aligning to TRBD1. CDR1 is MNHEY and CDR2 is SMNVEV in the germline V gene (reference sequence). Unmatched junction bases numbered 4, after V lost 5 bases and J lost 4 bases. CDR3 length: 14 amino acids. DNA of the CDR3: TGTGCCAGCAGTCCCCGACAGGGGGCCTATGGCTACACCTTC. It yields the protein CASSPRQGAYGYTF.

The chain has TRBV7-9 and TRBJ1-4, with unresolved D. Germline assignment: CDR1 SEHNR and CDR2 FQNEAQ (reference sequence). Trimming took off 2 bases at V and 3 bases at J, with 10 bases between the two ends. The CDR3 extends over 15 amino acids. The CDR3 protein is CASSLKGRANEKLFF. DNA for the CDR3: TGTGCCAGCAGCTTAAAAGGTCGGGCTAATGAAAAACTGTTTTTT.

The gene calls are TRBV5-6 and TRBJ2-1; D tentatively reads TRBD1 or TRBD2 (5 bases each). Deletions cut 6 bases from V and 0 bases from J, with 10 bases between. CDR3 length: 14 amino acids. Germline-derived CDR1 and CDR2 are SGHDT and YYEEEE. For the CDR3, the DNA is TGTGCCAGCACACCGGGACCCTCCTACAATGAGCAGTTCTTC. Encoded protein: CASTPGPSYNEQFF. The full variable domain, its missing parts supplied by reference TRBV5-6 and TRBJ2-1, is DAGVTQSPTHLIKTRGQQVTLRCSPKSGHDTVSWYQQALGQGPQFIFQYYEEEERQRGNFPDRFSGHQFPNYSSELNVNALLLGDSALYLCASTPGPSYNEQFFGPGTRLTVL.

The chain couples TRBV4-1 to TRBJ2-3; D unclear. Between the trimmed V and J ends, which lost 1 base and 7 bases, there was a span of 9 bases. The CDR3 totals 13 residues. Germline CDR1 and CDR2: MGHRA and YSYEKL. This chain's CDR3 is CASSQAETHTQYF. The CDR3 bases are TGCGCCAGCAGCCAAGCCGAGACGCATACGCAGTATTTT.

This clone is medium-sized. This sequence joins TRBV6-6 and TRBJ1-1; 7 bases agree with TRBD1. CDR3 length: 14 residues. CDR1 and CDR2 from the germline V gene are MNHNY and SVGAGI (reference sequence). The trim removed 6 bases at V and 0 bases at J, leaving 4 bases unmatched. CDR3 bases: TGTGCCAGCAGATCAGGGGGACTGAACACTGAAGCTTTCTTT. Residues: CASRSGGLNTEAFF.

This chain joins TRBV15 and TRBJ1-2; the D gene is possibly TRBD1 (5 bases). The CDR3 extends over 13 amino acids. In germline, CDR1 is LNHNV, CDR2 YYDKDF (reference sequence). With 3 bases removed from V and 3 bases from J, the gap between germline ends came to 8 bases. As DNA, the CDR3 is TGTGCCACCAGCAGCAGGGTCTACTATGGCTACACCTTC. This codes for CATSSRVYYGYTF.

The V gene is TRBV6-5, the J gene TRBJ2-1; D remains unclear. V lost 5 bases and J lost 4, with 12 bases in between. CDR1 is MNHEY, CDR2 SVGAGI, per germline. The CDR3 is 14 amino acids. CDR3 loop: CASSLAAEYNEQFF. CDR3 sequence (DNA): TGTGCCAGCAGTCTTGCGGCAGAGTACAATGAGCAGTTCTTC.

This clone has just a few counts. The CDR3 region has the DNA TGTGCCATCAGTGACCTGGACAGGGGGCACCAAGAGACCCAGTACTTC. It codes for CAISDLDRGHQETQYF. This chain connects TRBV10-3 to TRBJ2-5; 11 nucleotides line up with TRBD1. The V segment lost 3 bases and the J segment 0 bases; nucleotides outside the gene matches: 3. The CDR3 is made up of 16 amino acids. The germline gives CDR1 ENHRY, CDR2 SYGVKD.

The gene calls are TRBV5-3 and TRBJ2-1; D gene uncertain. TRBV5-3 is recorded as an ORF, its role being uncertain. This CDR3 has 16 residues. V shed 1 base and J shed 0 bases, with 11 bases lying between them. DNA of the CDR3: TGTGCCAGAAGCTTGTCTAGGGTGAGCTCCTACAATGAGCAGTTCTTC. This translates into CARSLSRVSSYNEQFF.

The CDR3 bases are TGTGCCAGCTGTCGGGTAACAGGGAAGATTTACGAGCAGTACTTC. Protein sequence: CASCRVTGKIYEQYF. This chain links TRBV28 with TRBJ2-7, with D possibly TRBD1 on 6 matching bases. The CDR3 has 15 residues. V was trimmed by 8 bases and J by 4 bases, leaving 21 bases between them. Germline values: CDR1 MDHEN, CDR2 SYDVKM.

This clone was found a few times. V gene TRBV28 combines with J gene TRBJ1-2, with D unclear. V shed 6 bases and J shed 5 bases, with 13 bases lying between them. The CDR3 has 13 residues. From germline, CDR1 is MDHEN and CDR2 SYDVKM. The CDR3 DNA follows: TGTGCCAGCAGAAGACGAGTTCAATATGGCTACACCTTC. Protein sequence: CASRRRVQYGYTF.

This clone was counted only a few times. V is TRBV29-1 and J is TRBJ2-2; 7 nucleotides line up with TRBD1. Trimming removed 6 bases from V and 9 bases from J; junction bases left unmatched: 10. The V gene's germline CDR1 is SQVTM and CDR2 ANQGSEA. The CDR3 spans 13 residues. This CDR3 is CSVLTGAPRELFF. CDR3 nucleotides: TGCAGCGTCTTAACAGGGGCACCCCGGGAGCTGTTTTTT.

This clone came up a few times. V usage is TRBV6-6 and J usage is TRBJ2-2; D is tentatively TRBD1 or TRBD2 (6 bases each). CDR1 and CDR2 (germline): MNHNY, SVGAGI (reference sequence). The length of the CDR3 is 16 residues. V lost 2 bases, J lost 6 bases, and 16 bases lay in between. The CDR3 protein is CASSYLPGEVSGELFF. In nucleotides, the CDR3 is TGTGCCAGCAGTTACCTGCCAGGGGAGGTTTCCGGGGAGCTGTTTTTT.